This T cell receptor beta chain was observed in a study of blood T cells in healthy people across ages. The CDR3 has 14 amino acids. As for this clonotype: Its cognate antigen is unknown. One junction end does not reproduce the germline sequence, and a read error may be involved.

General study findings and limits: The donors' CMV status was not determined, possibly confounding changes in expanded clonotypes.

The authors ran a second PCR of roughly 6 to 12 cycles using a sample-barcoded 5' primer and a J-beta primer mix. One entry per CDR3 protein results from TCRdb running MiXCR on the 5' RACE reads. The sample carries 1,500,000 or so distinct CDR3 sequences, approximately 39% recorded once. Specimen: blood. The clonotype was recovered from a woman younger than 30 in good health. The V gene is TRBV12-3 or TRBV12-4, the J gene TRBJ2-5; either TRBD1 or TRBD2 may supply D (5 bases each). The CDR3 region is CAGSLWQRGETQYF. The CDR3 DNA reads as TGTGCCGGCAGTTTATGGCAGAGGGGAGAGACCCAGTACTTC.